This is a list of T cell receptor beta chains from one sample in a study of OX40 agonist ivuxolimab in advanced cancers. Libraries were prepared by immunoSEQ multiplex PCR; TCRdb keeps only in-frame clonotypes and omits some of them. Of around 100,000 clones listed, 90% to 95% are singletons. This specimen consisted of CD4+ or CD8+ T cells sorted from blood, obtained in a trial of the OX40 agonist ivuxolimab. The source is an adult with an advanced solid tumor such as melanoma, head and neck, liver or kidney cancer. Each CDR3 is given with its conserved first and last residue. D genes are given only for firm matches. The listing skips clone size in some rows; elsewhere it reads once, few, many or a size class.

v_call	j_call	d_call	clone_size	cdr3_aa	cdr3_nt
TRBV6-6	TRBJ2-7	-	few	CASGLSGQVTYEQYF	TGTGCCAGCGGGCTAAGCGGGCAGGTCACCTACGAGCAGTACTTC
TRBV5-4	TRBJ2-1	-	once	CASSLQGMASYNEQFF	TGTGCCAGCAGCTTGCAAGGGATGGCCTCCTACAATGAGCAGTTCTTC
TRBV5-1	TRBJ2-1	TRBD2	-	CASSLDGLAGPVSYNEQFF	TGCGCCAGCAGCTTGGATGGACTAGCGGGTCCCGTAAGCTACAATGAGCAGTTCTTC
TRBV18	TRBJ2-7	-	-	CASSPGNSYEQYF	TGTGCCAGCTCACCAGGGAACTCCTACGAGCAGTACTTC
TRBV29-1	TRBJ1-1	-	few	CSAGGGDTEAFF	TGCAGCGCCGGTGGGGGAGACACTGAAGCTTTCTTT
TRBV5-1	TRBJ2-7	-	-	CASSLTAPSASYEQYF	TGCGCCAGCAGCTTAACCGCCCCTAGCGCATCCTACGAGCAGTACTTC
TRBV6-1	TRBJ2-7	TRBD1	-	CASSVRQGVDYEQYF	TGTGCCAGCAGTGTTCGACAGGGGGTAGACTACGAGCAGTACTTC
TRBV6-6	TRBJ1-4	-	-	CASSYAGTWNEKLFF	TGTGCCAGCAGTTACGCCGGGACGTGGAATGAAAAACTGTTTTTT
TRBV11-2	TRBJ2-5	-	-	CASSSIGGGPSLETQYF	TGTGCCAGCAGCTCCATTGGGGGTGGACCCTCACTAGAGACCCAGTACTTC
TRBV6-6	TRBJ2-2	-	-	CASSGQNTGELFF	TGTGCCAGCAGCGGGCAGAACACCGGGGAGCTGTTTTTT
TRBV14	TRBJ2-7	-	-	CASSRRGASYEQYF	TGTGCCAGCAGCCGCCGGGGGGCATCCTACGAGCAGTACTTC
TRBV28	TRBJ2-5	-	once	CASSLRPIPLETQYF	TGTGCCAGCAGTTTACGTCCGATCCCTTTAGAGACCCAGTACTTC
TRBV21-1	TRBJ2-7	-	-	CASSRATLYDHEQYF	TGTGCCAGCAGCAGAGCGACGTTATACGACCACGAGCAGTACTTC
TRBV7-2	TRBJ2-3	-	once	CASSYTRLSSTDTQYF	TGTGCCAGCAGCTACACTAGATTGTCTAGCACAGATACGCAGTATTTT
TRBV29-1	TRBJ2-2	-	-	CSVEDLRTGELFF	TGCAGCGTTGAAGATTTGAGGACCGGGGAGCTGTTTTTT
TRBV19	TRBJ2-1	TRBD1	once	CASSISPQGADEQFF	TGTGCCAGTAGTATCTCTCCGCAGGGGGCAGATGAGCAGTTCTTC
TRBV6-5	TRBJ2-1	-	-	CASSNPAAGRFQFF	TGTGCCAGCAGTAACCCGGCGGCGGGAAGGTTTCAGTTCTTC
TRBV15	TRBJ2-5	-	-	CATSEQAKTQYF	TGTGCCACCAGTGAGCAGGCGAAGACCCAGTACTTC
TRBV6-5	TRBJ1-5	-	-	CASSSQGLSNQPQHF	TGTGCCAGCAGTTCACAGGGTCTTAGCAATCAGCCCCAGCATTTT
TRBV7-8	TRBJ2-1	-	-	CASSDGSSYNEQFF	TGTGCCAGCAGCGACGGCAGCTCCTACAATGAGCAGTTCTTC
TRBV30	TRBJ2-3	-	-	CASGTSSGDTQYF	TGTGCCTCCGGGACAAGTAGCGGAGATACGCAGTATTTT
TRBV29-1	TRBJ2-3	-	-	CSGLQGDTQYF	TGCAGCGGCCTTCAGGGAGATACGCAGTATTTT
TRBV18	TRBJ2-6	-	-	CASSPGESGANVLTF	TGTGCCAGCTCACCCGGGGAGTCTGGGGCCAACGTCCTGACTTTC
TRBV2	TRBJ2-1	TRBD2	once	CASSEEVAGVGLAGVNEQFF	TGTGCCAGCAGTGAAGAGGTTGCAGGGGTCGGACTAGCGGGAGTCAATGAGCAGTTCTTC
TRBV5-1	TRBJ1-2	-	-	CASSPQANANYGYTF	TGCGCCAGCAGCCCGCAGGCGAACGCTAACTATGGCTACACCTTC
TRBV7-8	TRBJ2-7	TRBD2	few	CASSHLPSGSSYEQYF	TGTGCCAGCAGCCACCTTCCTAGCGGGAGCTCCTACGAGCAGTACTTC
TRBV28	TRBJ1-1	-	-	CASLSNTEAFF	TGTGCCAGCCTATCTAACACTGAAGCTTTCTTT
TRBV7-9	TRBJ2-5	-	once	CASSLFAGGETQYF	TGTGCCAGCAGCTTATTTGCTGGGGGAGAGACCCAGTACTTC
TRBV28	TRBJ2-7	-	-	CASSDRPYEQYF	TGTGCCAGCTCAGACAGGCCCTACGAGCAGTACTTC
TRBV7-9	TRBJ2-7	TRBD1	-	CASSLGQGPSYEQYF	TGTGCCAGCAGCCTGGGACAGGGGCCTTCCTACGAGCAGTACTTC
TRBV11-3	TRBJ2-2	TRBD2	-	CASSLAGEGTGELFF	TGTGCCAGCAGCCTGGCGGGAGAGGGCACCGGGGAGCTGTTTTTT
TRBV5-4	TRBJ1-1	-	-	CASSVDSHNTEAFF	TGTGCCAGCAGCGTGGACAGCCACAACACTGAAGCTTTCTTT
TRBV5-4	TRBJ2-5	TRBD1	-	CASSLRTGSAETQYF	TGTGCCAGCAGCCTACGGACAGGGTCAGCAGAGACCCAGTACTTC
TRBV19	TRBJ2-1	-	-	CASSAVRGNEQFF	TGTGCCAGTAGTGCCGTACGGGGGAATGAGCAGTTCTTC
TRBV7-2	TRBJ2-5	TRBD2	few	CASSSYSWREEETQYF	TGTGCCAGCAGCTCCTACTCTTGGCGGGAGGAAGAGACCCAGTACTTC
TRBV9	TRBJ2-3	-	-	CASSVDFSTDTQYF	TGTGCCAGCAGCGTAGACTTCTCCACAGATACGCAGTATTTT
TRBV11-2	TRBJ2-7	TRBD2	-	CASSLDPSGAYEQYF	TGTGCCAGCAGCTTAGACCCTAGCGGGGCCTACGAGCAGTACTTC
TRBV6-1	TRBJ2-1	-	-	CASSKPLAQFF	TGTGCCAGCAGTAAGCCACTTGCGCAGTTCTTC
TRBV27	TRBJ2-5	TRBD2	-	CASSLSASGLTTQYF	TGTGCCAGCAGTTTATCGGCTAGCGGGCTCACGACCCAGTACTTC
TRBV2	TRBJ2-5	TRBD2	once	CASTRTSGSRNQETQYF	TGTGCCAGCACCAGAACTAGCGGGAGCCGTAACCAAGAGACCCAGTACTTC
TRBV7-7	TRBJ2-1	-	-	CASSPGGGSYNEQFF	TGTGCCAGCAGCCCGGGTGGGGGCTCCTACAATGAGCAGTTCTTC